A selection of T cell receptor beta chains follows, all from one sample in a study of OX40 agonist ivuxolimab in advanced cancers. Generated by immunoSEQ multiplex PCR, the TCRdb table keeps only in-frame clones and is missing some. The table shows some 74,000 clones, with approximately 90% occurring only once. The sample here was CD4+ or CD8+ T cells sorted from blood, taken in a trial of the OX40 agonist ivuxolimab. The receptors were gathered from an adult with an advanced solid tumor such as melanoma, head and neck, liver or kidney cancer. Each CDR3 is given with its conserved first and last residue. Each record gives: V gene, J gene, D gene, clone size, CDR3 DNA, CDR3 protein. D genes are given only for firm matches. Only part of the rows carry a size: once, few, many, or a class if the clone is expanded.

TRBV2,TRBJ2-7,.,.,TGTGCCAGCAGGCGGACTACCTACGAGCAGTACTTC,CASRRTTYEQYF
TRBV5-1,TRBJ2-3,.,once,TGCGCCAGCAGCTTGGGGGACCCACGCACAGATACGCAGTATTTT,CASSLGDPRTDTQYF
TRBV11-2,TRBJ2-7,.,.,TGTGCCAGCAGCCCCTCCCTTTACGAGCAGTACTTC,CASSPSLYEQYF
TRBV4-3,TRBJ2-4,.,.,TGCGCCAGCAGCCAAGGGGGATCTGGAAACATTCAGTACTTC,CASSQGGSGNIQYF
TRBV7-8,TRBJ2-7,TRBD2,.,TGTGCCAGCAGCTCGCGGACTAGCGGGAATATAGGGTCCTACGAGCAGTACTTC,CASSSRTSGNIGSYEQYF
TRBV19,TRBJ2-4,.,.,TGTGCCAGTGCAGCATCGGGACCCGGGACGAAAAACATTCAGTACTTC,CASAASGPGTKNIQYF
TRBV2,TRBJ1-5,.,.,TGTGCCAGCAGTGGGGCCTCCTTCGATCAGCCCCAGCATTTT,CASSGASFDQPQHF
TRBV7-9,TRBJ2-7,TRBD1,.,TGTGCCAGCACCCAGGGGACAGGGGACTACGAGCAGTACTTC,CASTQGTGDYEQYF
TRBV19,TRBJ1-3,.,.,TGTGCCAGTCGCGATTATGACTCTGGAAACACCATATATTTT,CASRDYDSGNTIYF
TRBV9,TRBJ1-2,.,.,TGTGCCAGCCGCGGGGTGTGGGGCTACACCTTC,CASRGVWGYTF
TRBV4-2,TRBJ2-2,TRBD2,.,TGTGCCAGCAGCCAACATAGCGGGGCGAACACCGGGGAGCTGTTTTTT,CASSQHSGANTGELFF
TRBV4-3,TRBJ1-4,TRBD1,.,TGCGCCAGCAGCCAAGATTTATCCAGGACAGGAAGTAATGAAAAACTGTTTTTT,CASSQDLSRTGSNEKLFF
TRBV27,TRBJ1-2,TRBD1,.,TGTGCCAGCAGTCGTACCGGGACAGTCTATGGCTACACCTTC,CASSRTGTVYGYTF
TRBV12-5,TRBJ2-7,.,.,TGTGCTAGTGGTTTGGCAGCAGGGGGGGCCTACGAGCAGTACTTC,CASGLAAGGAYEQYF
TRBV19,TRBJ1-6,.,.,TGTGCCAGTAGTATAAAAGGAGGAGAAGGTTCACCCCTCCACTTT,CASSIKGGEGSPLHF
TRBV15,TRBJ2-5,.,.,TGTGCCACCAGCCGCACACTAGTTAGGGCCTTAGAGACCCAGTACTTC,CATSRTLVRALETQYF
TRBV18,TRBJ2-5,.,.,TGTGCCAGCTCACCACCGTCCCAGTTCCAAGAGACCCAGTACTTC,CASSPPSQFQETQYF
TRBV11-2,TRBJ2-1,TRBD2,.,TGTGCCAGCAGCCCCCGACCCCCTAGCGGGGCTAACAATGAGCAGTTCTTC,CASSPRPPSGANNEQFF
TRBV11-3,TRBJ2-5,TRBD1,.,TGTGCCAGCAGATACACAGGGGTCCAAGAGACCCAGTACTTC,CASRYTGVQETQYF
TRBV6-1,TRBJ2-5,.,.,TGTGCCAGCGCATCAGGGATTTCAGAGACCCAGTACTTC,CASASGISETQYF
TRBV7-2,TRBJ2-5,TRBD2,.,TGTGCCAGCAGCTTATCGCCTAGCGGGCTACAAGAGACCCAGTACTTC,CASSLSPSGLQETQYF
TRBV7-6,TRBJ1-1,.,.,TGTGCCAGCAGCTTAGGAAACCCTTACACTGAAGCTTTCTTT,CASSLGNPYTEAFF
TRBV28,TRBJ1-2,TRBD1,.,TGTGCCAGCAGTTCAACAAACCTTAAGACAGGGGGTTATGGCTACACCTTC,CASSSTNLKTGGYGYTF
TRBV7-9,TRBJ2-5,TRBD2,few,TGTGCCAGCAGCTCAGGTCTAGCGGTTAGAGAGACCCAGTACTTC,CASSSGLAVRETQYF
TRBV4-1,TRBJ2-7,TRBD2,.,TGCGCCAGCCAGCTGCGGGAGGGGAACTACGAGCAGTACTTC,CASQLREGNYEQYF
TRBV18,TRBJ2-5,TRBD2,once,TGTGCCAGCTCACCCCTGCGGGGGCAAGAGACCCAGTACTTC,CASSPLRGQETQYF
TRBV13,TRBJ2-7,TRBD2,.,TGTGCCAGCAGCTTATTTGTGGGAGGGAGGGTAGGGGACTACGAGCAGTACTTC,CASSLFVGGRVGDYEQYF
TRBV30,TRBJ1-2,.,.,TGTGCCTGGACCCCCTCTATATTCGGCTATGGCTACACCTTC,CAWTPSIFGYGYTF
TRBV10-3,TRBJ1-1,.,.,TGTGCCATCAGGTCAGGAACGGGGACTGAAGCTTTCTTT,CAIRSGTGTEAFF
TRBV6-1,TRBJ2-7,TRBD2,once,TGTGCCAGCAGTGTCGAGCGGGGGGGCTCCTACGAGCAGTACTTC,CASSVERGGSYEQYF
TRBV18,TRBJ2-5,.,.,TGTGCCAGCTCCCCCAGCGTGGGTTCCCAAGAGACCCAGTACTTC,CASSPSVGSQETQYF
TRBV7-9,TRBJ2-7,.,.,TGTGCCAGCAGCTCCTACCCGGGGACCTCGAACTTC,CASSSYPGTSNF